This T cell receptor beta chain was sequenced in a study of blood T cell repertoires in COVID-19. Study-wide background: COVID-19 samples, acute and convalescent, were from the United States, Italy and Spain. PBMCs, B-cell-depleted T cells, or T cells were the source of the cDNA or gDNA that made up the material.

Trimming stripped 3 bases from V and 4 bases from J, with 12 bases between. Germline CDR1 reads KGHDR; CDR2 reads SFDVKD. The CDR3 sequence is 15 residues long. Per the original data handling: Scientists estimated how many nucleated cells there were by amplifying reference gene primers. Sequencing was performed with immunoSEQ multiplex PCR; in TCRdb, only in-frame clones are kept and a portion is missing. D and trimming were read from the DNA, whereas the V and J calls and clone size are those reported in that table. In the table there are roughly 110,000 clones, about 81% of which are singletons. The chain has TRBV24-1 and TRBJ1-5, with a possible D match to TRBD1 (6 bases). The sample comprised peripheral blood. The receptor comes from a man in his sixties or seventies with acute or convalescent COVID-19. The CDR3 loop reads CATSDARTANQPQHF. DNA for the CDR3: TGTGCCACCAGTGATGCCCGGACAGCTAATCAGCCCCAGCATTTT.